Shown below are 25 T cell receptor beta chains from a single sample sequenced in a study of OX40 agonist ivuxolimab in advanced cancers. The assay was immunoSEQ multiplex PCR, and TCRdb's table has in-frame clones only and misses some. Among approximately 130,000 clones listed, 90% were seen once. Sample: CD4+ or CD8+ T cells sorted from blood, taken in a trial of the OX40 agonist ivuxolimab. The receptors were gathered from an adult with an advanced solid tumor such as melanoma, head and neck, liver or kidney cancer.

This clone was seen more than once but under ten times. V gene TRBV6-4 combines with J gene TRBJ1-5; D not resolved. Germline-derived CDR1 and CDR2 are MRHNA and SNTAGT. V lost 4 bases, J lost 0 bases, and 7 bases lay in between. CDR3 length equals 14 residues. CDR3 residues: CASSARYSNQPQHF. As DNA, the CDR3 is TGTGCCAGCAGTGCCAGATATAGCAATCAGCCCCAGCATTTT.

The gene calls are TRBV30 and TRBJ1-5; D is perhaps TRBD1 (5 bases). With 5 bases removed from V and 0 bases from J, the gap between germline ends came to 11 bases. The germline CDR1 and CDR2 sequences are GTSNPN and SVGIG (reference sequence). CDR3 length: 14 amino acids. Here the CDR3 DNA reads TGTGCCTGGTCTACAGACAGTAGCAATCAGCCCCAGCATTTT. Amino acids: CAWSTDSSNQPQHF.

V and J are TRBV25-1 and TRBJ2-3; D is possibly TRBD2 (5 bases). CDR3 length: 13 residues. CDR1 and CDR2 (germline): MGHDK, SYGVNS. V lost 3 bases and J 4 bases, leaving 8 bases between the germline ends. Here the CDR3 reads CASSEPGADTQYF. The CDR3 DNA sequence: TGTGCCAGCAGTGAGCCCGGGGCAGATACGCAGTATTTT.

This clone showed up just once. This chain uses TRBV28 with TRBJ1-5; the D is unclear. The CDR3 sequence is 12 residues long. The germline CDR1 and CDR2 sequences are MDHEN and SYDVKM. Between the trimmed V and J ends, which lost 5 bases and 7 bases, there was a span of 9 bases. The chain's CDR3 is CASSGAGQPQHF. CDR3 nucleotide sequence: TGTGCCAGCAGTGGCGCGGGACAGCCCCAGCATTTT. Full variable domain (outside the CDR3, taken from reference TRBV28 and TRBJ1-5): DVKVTQSSRYLVKRTGEKVFLECVQDMDHENMFWYRQDPGLGLRLIYFSYDVKMKEKGDIPEGYSVSREKKERFSLILESASTNQTSMYLCASSGAGQPQHFGDGTRLSIL.

The rearrangement links TRBV9 to TRBJ2-5, with TRBD1 identical over 9 bases. The length of the CDR3 is 15 residues. CDR1 SGDLS and CDR2 YYNGEE come from the germline V gene. Trimming cost V 4 bases and J 5 bases; bases outside gene matches: 9. CDR3 region: CASSPGDREWETQYF. CDR3 coding DNA: TGTGCCAGCAGCCCCGGGGACAGGGAGTGGGAGACCCAGTACTTC.

The DNA of the CDR3 is TGTGCCAGCAGAGGTACTAGCGGGACGGCCGGGGAGCTGTTTTTT. Its protein product is CASRGTSGTAGELFF. This sequence joins TRBV6-5 and TRBJ2-2; 10 nucleotides line up with TRBD2. The J segment lost 6 bases and the V segment lost 6 bases, leaving 7 bases of the junction unmatched. Germline loops: CDR1 MNHEY, CDR2 SVGAGI. The length of the CDR3 is 15 residues.

This rearrangement joins TRBV7-9 to TRBJ2-5; weak D call: TRBD1 (6 bases). This CDR3 has 13 residues. Germline V gene data show CDR1 as SEHNR and CDR2 as FQNEAQ (reference sequence). With 5 bases removed from V and 1 base from J, the gap between germline ends came to 8 bases. This CDR3 reads CASSGTLQETQYF. The CDR3 bases are TGTGCCAGCAGCGGGACACTCCAAGAGACCCAGTACTTC.

The table lists this clone with a count of one. The rearrangement links TRBV19 to TRBJ2-5; 8 positions match TRBD2. The CDR3 runs to 15 residues. Germline V CDR1 and CDR2: LNHDA, SQIVND (reference sequence). The V and J ends lost 6 bases and 5 bases, in that order; junction bases with no gene match: 11. The CDR3: CASRLGAGEYETQYF. The CDR3 region has the DNA TGTGCCAGTAGATTGGGAGCGGGAGAGTACGAGACCCAGTACTTC.

The chain carries TRBV6-5 and TRBJ2-3, with 11 bases lining up with TRBD2. Germline V lookup: CDR1 MNHEY, CDR2 SVGAGI. There are 15 residues in the CDR3. V lost 6 bases and J lost 6; bases outside the gene matches: 8. In DNA form, the CDR3 reads TGTGCCAGCAGGACCACTAGCGGGAGTCCGGATACGCAGTATTTT. Its protein product is CASRTTSGSPDTQYF.

This chain links TRBV9 with TRBJ2-7, with 7 bases identical to TRBD2. V dropped 3 bases and J dropped 0; count of bases not matched to a gene: 3. Germline CDR1 and CDR2: SGDLS and YYNGEE. The CDR3 length is 14 residues. The CDR3 region has the DNA TGTGCCAGCAGCGAGTCTAGCGGCTCCTACGAGCAGTACTTC. Encoded protein: CASSESSGSYEQYF.

The chain couples TRBV14 to TRBJ2-7; 11 positions agree with TRBD2. In germline, CDR1 is SGHDN, CDR2 FVKESK. The junction had 10 bases not matched to a gene; V was cut back by 0 bases and J by 3 bases. This CDR3 is 18 amino acids long. In DNA, the CDR3 is TGTGCCAGCAGCCAAGATCTGGTCCTAGCGGGAGGTTTCTACGAGCAGTACTTC. Protein product: CASSQDLVLAGGFYEQYF.

The V gene is TRBV9, the J gene TRBJ1-2; 7 bases are shared with TRBD1. CDR3 length: 17 residues. Germline lookup yields CDR1 SGDLS and CDR2 YYNGEE. Germline trimming cut 3 bases from V and 0 bases from J; bases unmatched to any gene: 11. CDR3 protein: CASSEGAGKASNYGYTF. The CDR3, as DNA: TGTGCCAGCAGCGAGGGGGCGGGGAAGGCATCTAACTATGGCTACACCTTC. Filled out from reference TRBV9 and TRBJ1-2, the complete variable domain reads DSGVTQTPKHLITATGQRVTLRCSPRSGDLSVYWYQQSLDQGLQFLIQYYNGEERAKGNILERFSAQQFPDLHSELNLSSLELGDSALYFCASSEGAGKASNYGYTFGSGTRLTVV.

The chain couples TRBV12-5 to TRBJ2-7, with D perhaps matching TRBD1 (7 bases). Germline V lookup: CDR1 LGHNT, CDR2 FRNRAP. V lost 3 bases and J lost 6, with 24 bases in between. The length of the CDR3 is 17 residues. The chain's CDR3 is CASGFLGGQGDMREQYF. In DNA form, the CDR3 reads TGTGCTAGTGGTTTCCTTGGAGGGCAGGGGGACATGCGCGAGCAGTACTTC. The full variable domain, with the rest looked up from reference TRBV12-5 and TRBJ2-7, is DARVTQTPRHKVTEMGQEVTMRCQPILGHNTVFWYRQTMMQGLELLAYFRNRAPLDDSGMPKDRFSAEMPDATLATLKIQPSEPRDSAVYFCASGFLGGQGDMREQYFGPGTRLTVT.

The V gene is TRBV5-1, the J gene TRBJ1-2, with D tentatively TRBD1 (5 bases). V dropped 4 bases and J dropped 5 bases, with 18 bases sitting between them. The CDR3 sequence is 15 residues long. Germline V gene sequence: CDR1 SGHRS, CDR2 YFSETQ. As DNA, the CDR3 is TGCGCCAGCAGCCCGGAGGCCGGACATTCGTATGGCTACACCTTC. This codes for CASSPEAGHSYGYTF.

The chain uses TRBV28 and TRBJ2-7; TRBD2 agrees at 11 bases. The trim removed 6 bases at V and 3 bases at J, leaving 10 bases unmatched. Germline CDR1 and CDR2: MDHEN and SYDVKM. The CDR3 contains 16 residues. CDR3 DNA sequence: TGTGCCAGCAGGTCTCCCTCGACTAGCGGGATCTACGAGCAGTACTTC. This gives the protein CASRSPSTSGIYEQYF. The entire variable domain, with the rest obtained from reference TRBV28 and TRBJ2-7, is as follows: DVKVTQSSRYLVKRTGEKVFLECVQDMDHENMFWYRQDPGLGLRLIYFSYDVKMKEKGDIPEGYSVSREKKERFSLILESASTNQTSMYLCASRSPSTSGIYEQYFGPGTRLTVT.

The rearrangement uses TRBV28 and TRBJ1-3; no definite D call. V dropped 4 bases and J dropped 0 bases, with 10 bases sitting between them. The germline gives CDR1 MDHEN, CDR2 SYDVKM. This CDR3 has 15 residues. The CDR3 is CASSSPSRSGNTIYF. The CDR3 DNA is TGTGCCAGCAGTTCGCCTTCCCGCTCTGGAAACACCATATATTTT. The full variable domain, its missing parts supplied by reference TRBV28 and TRBJ1-3, is DVKVTQSSRYLVKRTGEKVFLECVQDMDHENMFWYRQDPGLGLRLIYFSYDVKMKEKGDIPEGYSVSREKKERFSLILESASTNQTSMYLCASSSPSRSGNTIYFGEGSWLTVV.

This chain uses TRBV7-3 with TRBJ2-1; 13 bases line up with TRBD2. The V gene's germline CDR1 is SGHTA and CDR2 FQGTGA. The CDR3 has 19 residues. Germline trimming cut 4 bases from V and 0 bases from J; bases unmatched to any gene: 9. CDR3 protein: CASSSRGLAGPSSYNEQFF. For the CDR3, the DNA is TGTGCCAGCAGCTCCCGGGGACTAGCGGGACCCAGCTCCTACAATGAGCAGTTCTTC.

This clone has only one observation. The gene calls are TRBV10-2 and TRBJ1-2; 9 bases are shared with TRBD1. Per the germline V gene, CDR1 is WSHSY and CDR2 is SAAADI. There are 15 residues in the CDR3. The J segment lost 2 bases and the V segment lost 7 bases, leaving 8 bases of the junction unmatched. DNA for the CDR3: TGCGCCAGCAACCCGGGACAGGGTGCGAACTATGGCTACACCTTC. It encodes CASNPGQGANYGYTF.

This chain uses TRBV29-1 with TRBJ2-5, with no clear D. Germline CDR1 SQVTM, CDR2 ANQGSEA. Trimming took off 0 bases at V and 5 bases at J, with 13 bases between the two ends. This CDR3 has 14 residues. In nucleotides, the CDR3 is TGCAGCGTTGAAGATACGGCATTAGGGGAGACCCAGTACTTC. This sequence encodes CSVEDTALGETQYF.

CDR3 sequence reads: CASSSGGLAAYNEQFF. The CDR3 DNA follows: TGCGCCAGCAGCTCGGGGGGACTAGCGGCTTACAATGAGCAGTTCTTC. The gene calls are TRBV5-1 and TRBJ2-1, with TRBD2 identical over 11 bases. The germline CDR1 and CDR2 sequences are SGHRS and YFSETQ. CDR3 length equals 16 residues. J was trimmed by 4 bases and V by 3 bases; bases with no gene match: 6.

The chain couples TRBV19 to TRBJ2-7; TRBD2 matches at 8 bases. Germline CDR1 and CDR2: LNHDA and SQIVND (reference sequence). V trimming: 2 bases; J trimming: 3 bases; junction bases outside the gene matches: 9. The CDR3 contains 16 residues. The CDR3 spells CASSIRSGSFFYEQYF. In DNA form, the CDR3 reads TGTGCCAGTAGTATACGGAGCGGGAGTTTTTTCTACGAGCAGTACTTC.

The chain has TRBV7-3 and TRBJ1-1, with D possibly TRBD1 on 5 matching bases. The CDR3 is made up of 14 amino acids. The germline CDR1 and CDR2 sequences are SGHTA and FQGTGA. V gave up 0 bases and J gave up 5 bases, with 10 bases separating them. This chain's CDR3 is CASSLTGAGTEAFF. The CDR3 DNA sequence: TGTGCCAGCAGCTTAACAGGGGCTGGAACTGAAGCTTTCTTT.

This chain links TRBV11-2 with TRBJ2-7; D tentatively reads TRBD1 or TRBD2 (6 bases each). The germline CDR1 and CDR2 sequences are SGHAT and FQNNGV. The CDR3 is 16 amino acids. V was trimmed by 5 bases and J by 2 bases, leaving 19 bases between them. CDR3: CASSNLRPGAAYEQYF. CDR3 sequence (DNA): TGTGCCAGCAGCAATCTTCGGCCGGGGGCCGCCTACGAGCAGTACTTC.

The V and J genes are TRBV7-3 and TRBJ2-1; possibly TRBD1 for D (6 bases). Between the trimmed V and J ends, which lost 4 bases and 5 bases, there was a span of 12 bases. CDR3 length equals 14 residues. The germline gives CDR1 SGHTA, CDR2 FQGTGA. For the CDR3, the DNA is TGTGCCAGCAGCTCCCAGGGGTCCCACAATGAGCAGTTCTTC. It translates to CASSSQGSHNEQFF.

DNA for the CDR3: TGTGCCAGCAGCTTAGCCACGGGACCCTACGAGCAGTACTTC. Protein sequence: CASSLATGPYEQYF. This chain connects TRBV11-2 to TRBJ2-7; D possibly matches TRBD1 or TRBD2 (5 bases each). This CDR3 contains 14 residues. Germline V CDR1 and CDR2: SGHAT, FQNNGV. The V and J ends lost 1 base and 2 bases respectively, with 9 bases between them.